The source of this T cell receptor beta chain is a study of technical replicates of blood from several donors. Profiling relied on immunoSEQ multiplex PCR, and the TCRdb table lists in-frame clones only, not all of them. The data contain about 82,000 clones, roughly 90% of them singletons. This clone was seen just once. CDR3 length equals 16 residues. V lost 2 bases and J lost 4, with 17 bases in between. Germline CDR1 is SGHTA and CDR2 is FQGNSA. V is TRBV7-2 and J is TRBJ1-2; possibly TRBD1 for D (6 bases). The sequence came from a human donor in good health. Sequencing was carried out using T cells isolated from PBMCs. The CDR3 loop is CASSLSQGSGLYGYTF. The DNA for the CDR3 is TGTGCCAGCAGCTTATCCCAGGGGAGTGGTCTCTATGGCTACACCTTC.